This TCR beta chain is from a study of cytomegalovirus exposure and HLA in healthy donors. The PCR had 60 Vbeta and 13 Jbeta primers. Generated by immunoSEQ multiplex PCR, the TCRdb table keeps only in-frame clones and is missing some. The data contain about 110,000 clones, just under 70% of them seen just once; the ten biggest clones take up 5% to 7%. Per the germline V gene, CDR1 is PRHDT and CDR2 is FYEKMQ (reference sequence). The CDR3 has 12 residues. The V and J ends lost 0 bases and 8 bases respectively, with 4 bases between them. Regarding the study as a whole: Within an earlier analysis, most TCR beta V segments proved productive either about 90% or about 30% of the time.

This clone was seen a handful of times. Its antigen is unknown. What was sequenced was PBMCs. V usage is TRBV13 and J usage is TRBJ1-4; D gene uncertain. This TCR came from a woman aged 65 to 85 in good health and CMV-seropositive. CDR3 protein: CASSLGREKLFF. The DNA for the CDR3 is TGTGCCAGCAGCTTAGGGCGGGAAAAACTGTTTTTT.